The rows below give T cell receptor beta chains drawn from one sample of a study of T-cell memory formation after mild COVID-19. TCRdb passed the 5' RACE reads through MiXCR, listing each CDR3 protein once. The data show fewer than 250,000 distinct CDR3 sequences, with roughly 30% seen just once and about an eighth held by the top ten. Material: PBMCs or a T cell subset sorted from them (not recorded which). All receptors come from an adult woman who had mild COVID-19 (a few samples of this study predate the infection). Cell type and time point are not known. Both conserved end residues are part of each CDR3. A D gene is named only where the DNA matches it firmly. Not every row has a clone size; where given, it reads once, few, many or a size class.

j_call: TRBJ2-7
clone_size: few
v_call: TRBV19
d_call: NA
cdr3_aa: CASRTGPGQTYEQYF
cdr3_nt: TGTGCCAGTAGGACCGGCCCAGGACAGACCTACGAGCAGTACTTC

j_call: TRBJ2-2
clone_size: NA
v_call: TRBV30
d_call: NA
cdr3_aa: CAWRGRENTGELFF
cdr3_nt: TGTGCCTGGAGGGGCAGGGAGAACACCGGGGAGCTGTTTTTT

j_call: TRBJ2-3
clone_size: few
v_call: TRBV15
d_call: NA
cdr3_aa: CATSLLLGGRGTDTQYF
cdr3_nt: TGTGCCACCAGCCTCCTCCTCGGGGGACGGGGTACAGATACGCAGTATTTT

j_call: TRBJ2-7
clone_size: few
v_call: TRBV29-1
d_call: NA
cdr3_aa: CSATPMDTGEQYF
cdr3_nt: TGCAGCGCTACTCCAATGGACACGGGGGAGCAGTACTTC

j_call: TRBJ2-1
clone_size: few
v_call: TRBV15
d_call: NA
cdr3_aa: CATSRGGPSVNEQFF
cdr3_nt: TGTGCCACCAGCAGAGGAGGGCCCAGCGTCAATGAGCAGTTCTTC

j_call: TRBJ2-2
clone_size: NA
v_call: TRBV6-5
d_call: TRBD1
cdr3_aa: CASSRGIGELFF
cdr3_nt: TGTGCCAGCAGCAGGGGGATCGGGGAGCTGTTTTTT

j_call: TRBJ2-5
clone_size: NA
v_call: TRBV11-2
d_call: NA
cdr3_aa: CASSRGGGTETQYF
cdr3_nt: TGTGCCAGCAGCCGGGGCGGTGGTACGGAGACCCAGTACTTC

j_call: TRBJ2-2
clone_size: few
v_call: TRBV6-4
d_call: NA
cdr3_aa: CASSPTGLTGELFF
cdr3_nt: TGTGCCAGCAGTCCCACAGGGCTCACCGGGGAGCTGTTTTTT

j_call: TRBJ1-5
clone_size: NA
v_call: TRBV7-8
d_call: TRBD1
cdr3_aa: CASSLQGDQPQHF
cdr3_nt: TGTGCCAGCAGCTTACAGGGGGATCAGCCCCAGCATTTT

j_call: TRBJ1-2
clone_size: few
v_call: TRBV12-3/TRBV12-4
d_call: TRBD1
cdr3_aa: CASSLPGQGSEGYTF
cdr3_nt: TGTGCCAGCAGTTTACCGGGACAGGGGTCCGAAGGCTACACCTTC

j_call: TRBJ2-3
clone_size: few
v_call: TRBV5-1
d_call: NA
cdr3_aa: CASSLSPATDTQYF
cdr3_nt: TGCGCCAGCAGCTTGTCTCCAGCCACAGATACGCAGTATTTT

j_call: TRBJ1-1
clone_size: few
v_call: TRBV5-4
d_call: NA
cdr3_aa: CASSLETHGEAFF
cdr3_nt: TGTGCCAGCAGCCTGGAGACTCACGGTGAAGCTTTCTTT

j_call: TRBJ2-3
clone_size: many
v_call: TRBV24-1
d_call: NA
cdr3_aa: CATSAVGGTQYF
cdr3_nt: TGTGCCACCAGTGCAGTCGGTGGTACGCAGTATTTT

j_call: TRBJ2-3
clone_size: NA
v_call: TRBV9
d_call: TRBD2
cdr3_aa: CASSVDGLAGDADTQYF
cdr3_nt: TGTGCCAGCAGCGTAGATGGCCTAGCGGGGGACGCAGATACGCAGTATTTT

j_call: TRBJ2-3
clone_size: few
v_call: TRBV7-9
d_call: TRBD2
cdr3_aa: CASSPPGLVLHTQYF
cdr3_nt: TGTGCCAGCAGCCCGCCGGGACTAGTGCTCCATACGCAGTATTTT

j_call: TRBJ1-1
clone_size: few
v_call: TRBV12-3/TRBV12-4
d_call: NA
cdr3_aa: CASGQGNTEAFF
cdr3_nt: TGTGCCAGCGGCCAGGGGAACACTGAAGCTTTCTTT

j_call: TRBJ2-1
clone_size: NA
v_call: TRBV20-1
d_call: NA
cdr3_aa: CSASGHQDYNEQFF
cdr3_nt: TGCAGTGCTAGTGGCCACCAAGACTACAATGAGCAGTTCTTC

j_call: TRBJ2-3
clone_size: NA
v_call: TRBV7-6
d_call: NA
cdr3_aa: CASSWASSTDTQYF
cdr3_nt: TGTGCCAGCAGCTGGGCGTCGAGCACAGATACGCAGTATTTT

j_call: TRBJ2-5
clone_size: few
v_call: TRBV7-7
d_call: NA
cdr3_aa: CASSLRGGAGETQYF
cdr3_nt: TGTGCTAGCAGCCTGAGAGGGGGGGCTGGGGAGACCCAGTACTTC

j_call: TRBJ2-5
clone_size: many
v_call: TRBV3-1
d_call: NA
cdr3_aa: CASSQGGPGLSLYF
cdr3_nt: TGTGCCAGCAGCCAAGGTGGACCTGGACTATCTCTGTACTTC

j_call: TRBJ1-5
clone_size: few
v_call: TRBV12-3/TRBV12-4
d_call: NA
cdr3_aa: CASSSGRGNQPQHF
cdr3_nt: TGTGCCAGCAGTTCGGGACGGGGCAATCAGCCCCAGCATTTT

j_call: TRBJ2-3
clone_size: few
v_call: TRBV6-1
d_call: NA
cdr3_aa: CASREAGTTDTQYF
cdr3_nt: TGTGCCAGCAGGGAGGCAGGGACCACAGATACGCAGTATTTT

j_call: TRBJ2-5
clone_size: NA
v_call: TRBV20-1
d_call: TRBD2
cdr3_aa: CSARTGLAGGPRETQYF
cdr3_nt: TGCAGTGCTAGAACGGGACTAGCGGGGGGGCCGAGGGAGACCCAGTACTTC

j_call: TRBJ1-2
clone_size: NA
v_call: TRBV6-6
d_call: NA
cdr3_aa: CASSYRVVGYTF
cdr3_nt: TGTGCCAGCAGTTACAGGGTCGTTGGCTACACCTTC

j_call: TRBJ2-5
clone_size: few
v_call: TRBV7-9
d_call: NA
cdr3_aa: CASSLTLWETQYF
cdr3_nt: TGTGCCAGCAGCTTAACCCTTTGGGAGACCCAGTACTTC

j_call: TRBJ2-3
clone_size: NA
v_call: TRBV5-1
d_call: NA
cdr3_aa: CASSLTPDTDTQYF
cdr3_nt: TGCGCCAGCAGCTTGACGCCCGACACAGATACGCAGTATTTT

j_call: TRBJ2-2
clone_size: few
v_call: TRBV4-3
d_call: NA
cdr3_aa: CASSQEVYTRHRDTGELFF
cdr3_nt: TGCGCCAGCAGCCAAGAAGTGTATACCAGGCACAGGGACACCGGGGAGCTGTTTTTT

j_call: TRBJ2-5
clone_size: NA
v_call: TRBV7-9
d_call: NA
cdr3_aa: CASSSPGNDAETQYF
cdr3_nt: TGTGCCAGCAGCTCCCCGGGGAACGACGCCGAGACCCAGTACTTC

j_call: TRBJ2-5
clone_size: NA
v_call: TRBV12-3/TRBV12-4
d_call: NA
cdr3_aa: CASSLMVGATRSETQYF
cdr3_nt: TGTGCCAGCAGTTTAATGGTTGGGGCGACCAGATCAGAGACCCAGTACTTC

j_call: TRBJ1-6
clone_size: NA
v_call: TRBV7-2
d_call: TRBD1
cdr3_aa: CASSERQGRAPLHF
cdr3_nt: TGTGCCAGCAGCGAGAGACAGGGAAGGGCCCCCCTCCACTTT

j_call: TRBJ2-6
clone_size: NA
v_call: TRBV7-3
d_call: NA
cdr3_aa: CASSKGGSGANVLTF
cdr3_nt: TGTGCCAGCTCGAAGGGTGGTTCTGGGGCCAACGTCCTGACTTTC